This passage covers 27 T cell receptor beta chains from one sample sequenced in a study of early T cells in non-severe SARS-CoV-2 infection. TCRdb ran MiXCR on the 5' RACE reads and lists one entry per CDR3 protein. Counted here are tens of thousands of distinct CDR3 sequences, 12% occurring once; the ten biggest clones make up 3.5% to 5%. Sequencing input: whole blood. The receptors here all came from an adult who was a healthcare worker with PCR-confirmed SARS-CoV-2 infection or an uninfected control (not recorded which).

This clonotype was detected ten times or more. The chain is built from TRBV6-2 or TRBV6-3 and TRBJ1-5; D is undetermined. The length of the CDR3 is 14 residues. CDR1 is MNHEY and CDR2 is SVGEGT in the germline V gene. Trimming cost V 4 bases and J 0 bases, with 7 bases left between them. As DNA, the CDR3 is TGTGCCAGCAGTTTCTCTTATAGCAATCAGCCCCAGCATTTT. It encodes CASSFSYSNQPQHF.

This clonotype was recorded many times. The gene calls are TRBV15 and TRBJ2-2; weak D call: TRBD1 (5 bases). The V and J ends lost 9 bases and 7 bases respectively, with 12 bases between them. Germline CDR1 is LNHNV and CDR2 is YYDKDF (reference sequence). This CDR3 is built from 12 residues. The CDR3 region has the DNA TGTGCCACGTCCCAGGGCGGCGGGGAGCTGTTTTTT. This encodes CATSQGGGELFF.

This clonotype came up many times. This rearrangement joins TRBV5-1 to TRBJ1-1, with 9 bases lining up with TRBD1. Germline values: CDR1 SGHRS, CDR2 YFSETQ. The CDR3 consists of 17 residues. The V gene end was trimmed by 4 bases and the J gene end by 4 bases; junction bases not matched to a gene: 14. CDR3 bases: TGCGCCAGCAGCCCCAGTGGCACAGGGGGCCGGGGCACTGAAGCTTTCTTT. It specifies CASSPSGTGGRGTEAFF.

CDR3 protein: CASWDRNQPQHF. Written as DNA, the CDR3 is TGTGCCAGCTGGGACAGAAATCAGCCCCAGCATTTT. This chain links TRBV6-5 with TRBJ1-5, with TRBD1 matching 7 bases. This CDR3 comprises 12 residues. Unmatched junction bases numbered 2, after V lost 8 bases and J lost 4 bases. In germline, CDR1 is MNHEY, CDR2 SVGAGI.

This clonotype was observed a few times. The V and J genes are TRBV27 and TRBJ2-1; 8 bases are a match to TRBD1. The CDR3 is 12 amino acids. V dropped 6 bases and J dropped 15; count of bases not matched to a gene: 10. CDR1 MNHEY and CDR2 SMNVEV come from the germline V gene (reference sequence). In nucleotides, the CDR3 is TGTGCCAGCAGCTCTACGGACAGGGTACCGTTCTTC. Residues: CASSSTDRVPFF.

This clonotype showed up many times. This chain joins TRBV2 and TRBJ2-1, with D uncertain. The CDR3 is 13 amino acids. Germline CDR1 and CDR2: SNHLY and FYNNEI. Trimming shortened V by 5 bases and J by 5 bases, and 10 bases separated the two germline ends. The CDR3 DNA follows: TGTGCCAGCAGTCAAGGGATCAACAATGAGCAGTTCTTC. Amino acids: CASSQGINNEQFF.

The chain has TRBV6-5 and TRBJ2-6, with D perhaps TRBD2 (5 bases). The CDR3 contains 18 residues. V was trimmed by 0 bases and J by 0 bases, leaving 12 bases between them. The V gene's germline CDR1 is MNHEY and CDR2 SVGAGI. CDR3 DNA: TGTGCCAGCAGTTACTCGGAGGTCCTAAACTCTGGGGCCAACGTCCTGACTTTC. This translates into CASSYSEVLNSGANVLTF.

The chain uses TRBV27 and TRBJ2-7; possibly TRBD1 or TRBD2 for D (5 bases each). Germline CDR1 and CDR2: MNHEY and SMNVEV (reference sequence). This CDR3 has 13 residues. Trimming removed 3 bases at V and 5 bases at J, with 11 bases between. CDR3 protein: CASSLRGVHEQYF. The CDR3 DNA sequence: TGTGCCAGCAGTTTGAGAGGGGTCCACGAGCAGTACTTC.

The CDR3 protein is CASSLFGAGSYGYTF. CDR3 coding DNA: TGTGCCAGCAGTTTATTTGGGGCGGGTAGCTATGGCTACACCTTC. The V gene is TRBV27, the J gene TRBJ1-2, with a possible D match to TRBD1 (5 bases). The CDR3 is made up of 15 amino acids. CDR1 MNHEY and CDR2 SMNVEV come from the germline V gene (reference sequence). V was clipped by 1 base and J by 4 bases, with 13 bases between them.

The rearrangement links TRBV28 to TRBJ1-2; D remains unclear. Trimming left V 0 bases short and J 5 bases short, with 4 bases between. In germline, CDR1 is MDHEN, CDR2 SYDVKM. This CDR3 has 12 residues. CDR3 DNA: TGTGCCAGCAGTTTATGGGATTATGGCTACACCTTC. Translating it yields CASSLWDYGYTF.

A few counts support this clonotype. The V gene is TRBV7-2, the J gene TRBJ2-2; D unclear. V was cut by 3 bases and J by 4 bases, with 9 bases left in between. CDR3 length equals 14 residues. CDR1 and CDR2 (germline): SGHTA, FQGNSA. The CDR3 is CASSFSWATGELFF. The DNA of the CDR3 is TGTGCCAGCAGCTTCAGCTGGGCCACCGGGGAGCTGTTTTTT.

The sample holds a few counts of this clonotype. The rearrangement joins TRBV6-2 or TRBV6-3 to TRBJ2-1, with a tentative D call TRBD2 (5 bases). Trimming removed 2 bases at V and 9 bases at J, with 11 bases between. This CDR3 is 13 amino acids long. CDR1 and CDR2 from the germline V gene are MNHEY and SVGEGT. CDR3 sequence (DNA): TGTGCCAGCAGTTACCTAGCCTGGGGTGAGCAGTTCTTC. This sequence encodes CASSYLAWGEQFF.

There are a few counts of this clonotype. CDR3 amino acids: CASSAPGLSATEAFF. The CDR3 DNA is TGTGCCAGCAGTGCCCCGGGATTATCGGCCACTGAAGCTTTCTTT. The chain combines TRBV27 with TRBJ1-1; no firm D call. V lost 5 bases, J lost 4 bases, and 17 bases lay in between. CDR1 is MNHEY, CDR2 SMNVEV, per germline (reference sequence). The CDR3 runs to 15 residues.

Ten or more counts support this clonotype. This chain joins TRBV3-1 and TRBJ1-1, with D possibly TRBD1 on 5 matching bases. The V end was cut by 0 bases, the J end by 2 bases, with 13 bases between. The V gene's germline CDR1 is LGHDT and CDR2 YNNKEL (reference sequence). This CDR3 has 16 residues. The DNA for the CDR3 is TGTGCCAGCAGCCAAGATCTAGGACAAATTAACACTGAAGCTTTCTTT. This sequence encodes CASSQDLGQINTEAFF.

The rearrangement uses TRBV6-5 and TRBJ2-1; 7 nucleotides agree with TRBD2. CDR1 is MNHEY and CDR2 is SVGAGI in the germline V gene. The CDR3 covers 17 residues. The trim removed 0 bases at V and 8 bases at J, leaving 13 bases unmatched. CDR3 coding DNA: TGTGCCAGCAGTTACTCATTCGGTACTAGCGCGCTGGATGAGCAGTTCTTC. Translating it yields CASSYSFGTSALDEQFF.

V gene TRBV29-1 combines with J gene TRBJ2-1, with D perhaps being TRBD1 or TRBD2 (5 bases each). The CDR3 covers 10 residues. Germline loops: CDR1 SQVTM, CDR2 ANQGSEA. V lost 7 bases to trimming and J lost 9 bases, with 10 bases between them. This chain's CDR3 is CSAGDREQFF. As DNA, the CDR3 is TGCAGCGCCGGGGACCGTGAGCAGTTCTTC.

In its sample, this clonotype was seen a few times. The chain links TRBV18 to TRBJ2-7; no definite D call. V was shortened by 5 bases and J by 0 bases, with 11 bases between the two germline ends. Germline CDR1 and CDR2: KGHSH and LQKENI. The CDR3 loop spans 14 amino acids. The CDR3 DNA reads TGTGCCAGCTCATTGACTTCTAGCTCCTACGAGCAGTACTTC. Translating gives CASSLTSSSYEQYF.

This chain joins TRBV4-1 and TRBJ2-1; D ambiguous. Germline CDR1 reads MGHRA; CDR2 reads YSYEKL. This CDR3 region has 17 residues. Trimming stripped 6 bases from V and 0 bases from J, with 18 bases between. This chain's CDR3 is CASSRPKRAPSYNEQFF. The CDR3 bases are TGCGCCAGCAGTCGGCCTAAGCGCGCGCCCTCCTACAATGAGCAGTTCTTC.

This clonotype was detected ten times or more. This chain joins TRBV13 and TRBJ2-7, with D unresolved. Germline V gene sequence: CDR1 PRHDT, CDR2 FYEKMQ (reference sequence). The CDR3 covers 12 residues. Trimming took off 3 bases at V and 2 bases at J, with 5 bases between the two ends. For the CDR3, the DNA is TGTGCCAGCAGCTTTTCAACCTACGAGCAGTACTTC. It specifies CASSFSTYEQYF.

There are a few counts of this clonotype. The chain links TRBV27 to TRBJ2-7, with 9 bases fitting TRBD2. J lost 2 bases, V lost 3 bases, and 2 bases had no gene match. CDR1 is MNHEY and CDR2 is SMNVEV in the germline V gene (reference sequence). The CDR3 runs 14 residues. CDR3 bases: TGTGCCAGCAGTTTGCGGGAGGGCCCCTACGAGCAGTACTTC. This gives the protein CASSLREGPYEQYF.

The chain uses TRBV28 and TRBJ2-7; tentatively, D is TRBD1 (6 bases). CDR1 and CDR2 (germline): MDHEN, SYDVKM. V was shortened by 7 bases and J by 4 bases, with 11 bases between the two germline ends. The CDR3 extends over 12 amino acids. DNA of the CDR3: TGTGCCAGCACTTCCAGGGGTTACGAGCAGTACTTC. Its translation is CASTSRGYEQYF. Combining the CDR3 with reference TRBV28 and TRBJ2-7 gives the whole variable domain DVKVTQSSRYLVKRTGEKVFLECVQDMDHENMFWYRQDPGLGLRLIYFSYDVKMKEKGDIPEGYSVSREKKERFSLILESASTNQTSMYLCASTSRGYEQYFGPGTRLTVT.

The rearrangement links TRBV7-2 to TRBJ2-7; 9 bases fit TRBD1. The germline V gene has CDR1 SGHTA and CDR2 FQGNSA. The CDR3 covers 16 residues. Trimming cost V 5 bases and J 3 bases; bases outside gene matches: 11. CDR3 DNA sequence: TGTGCCAGCAGCGTAGGGCCGGGACAGGGATACTACGAGCAGTACTTC. Its translation: CASSVGPGQGYYEQYF.

The chain links TRBV28 to TRBJ2-4; the match to TRBD1 covers 7 bases. Germline V gives CDR1 MDHEN, CDR2 SYDVKM. Unmatched junction bases numbered 12, after V lost 6 bases and J lost 1 base. This CDR3 region has 17 residues. Here the CDR3 DNA reads TGTGCCAGCAGCCGGGGACAGCAATTCGGGGCCAAAAACATTCAGTACTTC. It encodes CASSRGQQFGAKNIQYF.

Ten or more counts support this clonotype. This chain links TRBV2 with TRBJ1-2; 8 bases match TRBD1. The CDR3 sequence is 14 residues long. Germline assignment: CDR1 SNHLY and CDR2 FYNNEI. The trim removed 6 bases at V and 9 bases at J, leaving 12 bases unmatched. The CDR3 protein is CASRAGQGPASYTF. The CDR3 region has the DNA TGTGCCAGCAGGGCTGGACAGGGACCAGCTAGCTACACCTTC. Together with reference TRBV2 and TRBJ1-2, the CDR3 gives the full variable domain: EPEVTQTPSHQVTQMGQEVILRCVPISNHLYFYWYRQILGQKVEFLVSFYNNEISEKSEIFDDQFSVERPDGSNFTLKIRSTKLEDSAMYFCASRAGQGPASYTFGSGTRLTVV.

The V gene is TRBV24-1, the J gene TRBJ1-1, with 7 bases fitting TRBD1. Per germline, CDR1 KGHDR and CDR2 SFDVKD. There are 15 residues in the CDR3. V shed 2 bases and J 3 bases; nucleotides not matched to a gene: 5. The CDR3 sequence is CATSDSTGFDTEAFF. The CDR3 DNA reads TGTGCCACCAGTGATTCGACAGGGTTCGACACTGAAGCTTTCTTT.

This clonotype was seen a handful of times. The chain joins TRBV3-1 to TRBJ1-2; the match to TRBD1 covers 7 bases. The junction had 8 bases not matched to a gene; V was cut back by 4 bases and J by 6 bases. The germline gives CDR1 LGHDT, CDR2 YNNKEL (reference sequence). This CDR3 comprises 14 residues. The CDR3 sequence is CASSLRTGLNGYTF. CDR3 DNA: TGTGCCAGCAGCCTACGGACAGGATTAAATGGCTACACCTTC.

This clonotype was seen at least ten times. This chain connects TRBV7-2 to TRBJ2-5; D unclear. V dropped 5 bases and J dropped 1 base, with 8 bases sitting between them. CDR3 length: 13 amino acids. Germline loops: CDR1 SGHTA, CDR2 FQGNSA. The CDR3 protein is CASSPRLQETQYF. CDR3 nucleotide sequence: TGTGCCAGCAGCCCAAGACTCCAAGAGACCCAGTACTTC.